The 22 T cell receptor beta chains below come from one sample, sequenced in a study of T cells in Graves' hyperthyroidism and ophthalmopathy. Regions amplified from RNA transcripts were the TCR beta CDR3 regions. Initially, a first-round RT-PCR of the TCR CDR3 employed the HTBI primer set. In TCRdb, the multiplex PCR reads were re-called with MiXCR into one record per CDR3 protein. This table holds about 700,000 distinct CDR3 sequences, 14% found once. Input material: blood. The receptors stem from a woman between 18 and 29 years old with Graves' hyperthyroidism.

The rearrangement uses TRBV30 and TRBJ1-1, with D possibly matching TRBD1 (5 bases). The CDR3 is made up of 13 amino acids. Trimming cost V 1 base and J 5 bases, with 11 bases left between them. Germline lookup yields CDR1 GTSNPN and CDR2 SVGIG (reference sequence). The CDR3, as DNA: TGTGCCTGGAGTGGGGGGGTATCGACTGAAGCTTTCTTT. Its translation is CAWSGGVSTEAFF.

This clonotype was picked up many times. The rearrangement uses TRBV6-5 and TRBJ1-1; D not certain. The germline CDR1 and CDR2 sequences are MNHEY and SVGAGI. The V gene lost 2 bases and the J gene lost 4 bases, with 11 bases spanning the gap. The CDR3 totals 14 residues. Written as DNA, the CDR3 is TGTGCCAGCAGTTACAAAGGGCCTAGCACTGAAGCTTTCTTT. As protein: CASSYKGPSTEAFF.

This clonotype was found many times. The rearrangement joins TRBV7-8 to TRBJ2-1; D is ambiguous. Trimming pared 1 base from V and 10 bases from J, leaving 14 bases between. This CDR3 has 14 residues. CDR1 SGHVS and CDR2 FQNEAQ come from the germline V gene. The CDR3 loop reads CASSLGQASGEQFF. The DNA for the CDR3 is TGTGCCAGCAGCTTAGGGCAGGCCTCCGGGGAGCAGTTCTTC.

At least ten counts were recorded for this clonotype. The chain has TRBV7-9 and TRBJ2-3, with TRBD2 identical over 10 bases. CDR1 and CDR2 (germline): SEHNR, FQNEAQ (reference sequence). J gave up 2 bases and V 3 bases, and 8 bases lay outside the gene matches. CDR3 length equals 17 residues. In DNA, the CDR3 is TGTGCCAGCAGCTTCCCCGCACTAGCGGGACCCACAGATACGCAGTATTTT. Translation gives CASSFPALAGPTDTQYF. Full variable domain (outside the CDR3, taken from reference TRBV7-9 and TRBJ2-3): DTGVSQNPRHKITKRGQNVTFRCDPISEHNRLYWYRQTLGQGPEFLTYFQNEAQLEKSRLLSDRFSAERPKGSFSTLEIQRTEQGDSAMYLCASSFPALAGPTDTQYFGPGTRLTVL.

This clonotype was detected ten times or more. The chain joins TRBV2 to TRBJ2-1; 7 bases are shared with TRBD2. The germline V gene encodes CDR1 SNHLY and CDR2 FYNNEI. V lost 4 bases, J lost 7 bases, and 10 bases stayed unmatched. The CDR3 extends over 15 amino acids. Written as DNA, the CDR3 is TGTGCCAGCAGTGGGACCGGGACTATGGGGAATGAGCAGTTCTTC. It yields the protein CASSGTGTMGNEQFF.

The table lists this clonotype with a few counts. A read error may be the cause here, since a much bigger clone is one base away. This sequence joins TRBV7-9 and TRBJ2-1; the match to TRBD1 covers 8 bases. CDR3 length: 14 amino acids. Germline lookup yields CDR1 SEHNR and CDR2 FQNEAQ (reference sequence). V was clipped by 5 bases and J by 6 bases; unmatched bases: 6. Written as DNA, the CDR3 is TGTGCCAGCAGCCCACTGGACAGGGTCAATGAGCAGTTCTTC. Translating gives CASSPLDRVNEQFF. Full variable domain (outside the CDR3, taken from reference TRBV7-9 and TRBJ2-1): DTGVSQNPRHKITKRGQNVTFRCDPISEHNRLYWYRQTLGQGPEFLTYFQNEAQLEKSRLLSDRFSAERPKGSFSTLEIQRTEQGDSAMYLCASSPLDRVNEQFFGPGTRLTVL.

There are many counts of this clonotype. The chain employs TRBV6-2 or TRBV6-3 and TRBJ2-7; 7 bases match TRBD2. The CDR3 loop spans 15 amino acids. Germline CDR1 MNHEY, CDR2 SVGEGT. Unmatched junction bases numbered 8, after V lost 0 bases and J lost 6 bases. CDR3 loop: CASSYSGRGLSEQYF. CDR3 in DNA: TGTGCCAGCAGTTACTCTGGCCGGGGACTAAGCGAGCAGTACTTC.

The chain is built from TRBV29-1 and TRBJ1-3; maybe TRBD1 (6 bases). V was clipped by 1 base and J by 2 bases, with 6 bases between them. The CDR3 length is 13 residues. The germline CDR1 and CDR2 sequences are SQVTM and ANQGSEA. CDR3 residues: CSVEAGAGNTIYF. For the CDR3, the DNA is TGCAGCGTTGAAGCAGGGGCTGGAAACACCATATATTTT.

The rearrangement uses TRBV30 and TRBJ2-7; TRBD2 matches 7 bases. CDR1 and CDR2 from the germline V gene are GTSNPN and SVGIG (reference sequence). The J segment lost 2 bases and the V segment lost 0 bases, leaving 7 bases of the junction unmatched. The CDR3 is 15 residues long. CDR3 amino acids: CAWSVRGAGAYEQYF. CDR3 nucleotides: TGTGCCTGGAGTGTACGAGGGGCGGGGGCCTACGAGCAGTACTTC.

The chain recombines TRBV9 with TRBJ1-1; D is undetermined. The V end lost 0 bases, the J end lost 6 bases, and 9 bases lay between the germline ends. The CDR3 totals 13 residues. The V gene's germline CDR1 is SGDLS and CDR2 YYNGEE. In nucleotides, the CDR3 is TGTGCCAGCAGCGTAGCTATCAATTCTGAAGCTTTCTTT. Amino acid sequence: CASSVAINSEAFF.

This clonotype was seen repeatedly, ten times or more. V gene TRBV7-2 combines with J gene TRBJ2-7, with D possibly called TRBD1 or TRBD2 (5 bases each). The CDR3 contains 15 residues. Germline V gene sequence: CDR1 SGHTA, CDR2 FQGNSA. Trimming removed 0 bases at V and 3 bases at J, with 12 bases between. CDR3 nucleotide sequence: TGTGCCAGCAGCTTAGCGGGAGAGGGGCTCTACGAGCAGTACTTC. Translating gives CASSLAGEGLYEQYF.

The rearrangement uses TRBV29-1 and TRBJ1-4; 7 nucleotides align to TRBD1. V was pared by 3 bases and J by 4 bases, with 8 bases of the junction left unmatched. Germline lookup yields CDR1 SQVTM and CDR2 ANQGSEA. The CDR3 extends over 15 amino acids. The CDR3 is CSVEESGGGNEKLFF. CDR3 DNA: TGCAGCGTTGAGGAATCAGGGGGGGGTAATGAAAAACTGTTTTTT.

V and J are TRBV7-2 and TRBJ2-5; D gene uncertain. V was shortened by 6 bases and J by 4 bases, with 15 bases between the two germline ends. Germline-derived CDR1 and CDR2 are SGHTA and FQGNSA. The CDR3 sequence is 14 residues long. CDR3 coding DNA: TGTGCCAGCAGTTACGCGGCCGCCCGAGAGACCCAGTACTTC. The encoded protein is CASSYAAARETQYF.

This clonotype came up many times. J is TRBJ2-5 and V is TRBV7-2; perhaps TRBD1 as D (5 bases). The CDR3 has 16 residues. With 4 bases removed from V and 0 bases from J, the gap between germline ends came to 15 bases. Per the germline V gene, CDR1 is SGHTA and CDR2 is FQGNSA. The CDR3 loop reads CASSSVLKGYQETQYF. DNA of the CDR3: TGTGCCAGCAGCTCTGTTCTAAAGGGGTACCAAGAGACCCAGTACTTC.

In this sample, this clonotype turned up many times. The CDR3 DNA is TGTGCCAGCTCAGGGGGAACCAATCAGCCCCAGCATTTT. This translates into CASSGGTNQPQHF. This chain connects TRBV18 to TRBJ1-5; the D gene is possibly TRBD1 (5 bases). This CDR3 has 13 amino acids. Trimming took off 5 bases at V and 3 bases at J, with 8 bases between the two ends. The germline V gene has CDR1 KGHSH and CDR2 LQKENI.

This clonotype appeared a few times. The rearrangement uses TRBV20-1 and TRBJ1-5, with D uncertain. V lost 0 bases to trimming and J lost 7 bases, with 13 bases between them. Germline CDR1 and CDR2: DFQATT and SNEGSKA (reference sequence). The CDR3 consists of 14 residues. The CDR3 here is CSARDRQILQPQHF. The CDR3 DNA is TGCAGTGCTAGAGATCGGCAGATCTTGCAGCCCCAGCATTTT.

Only a few counts were recorded for this clonotype. V and J are TRBV30 and TRBJ2-2; no firm D call. The CDR3 is 14 residues long. V dropped 0 bases and J dropped 0 bases, with 5 bases sitting between them. Germline CDR1 GTSNPN, CDR2 SVGIG (reference sequence). CDR3 nucleotides: TGTGCCTGGAGTGTATGGGCGAACACCGGGGAGCTGTTTTTT. Its protein is CAWSVWANTGELFF. Based on the CDR3 plus reference TRBV30 and TRBJ2-2, the full variable domain is SQTIHQWPATLVQPVGSPLSLECTVEGTSNPNLYWYRQAAGRGLQLLFYSVGIGQISSEVPQNLSASRPQDRQFILSSKKLLLSDSGFYLCAWSVWANTGELFFGEGSRLTVL.

Only a few counts were recorded for this clonotype. This chain joins TRBV28 and TRBJ2-7; 9 bases line up with TRBD1. J lost 1 base, V lost 6 bases, and 13 bases had no gene match. Germline V gene sequence: CDR1 MDHEN, CDR2 SYDVKM. This CDR3 is built from 17 residues. This chain's CDR3 is CASSEFSTGGISYEQYF. The CDR3 region has the DNA TGTGCCAGCAGCGAGTTCAGTACAGGGGGCATTTCCTACGAGCAGTACTTC. Looking up the rest from reference TRBV28 and TRBJ2-7 gives the full variable domain: DVKVTQSSRYLVKRTGEKVFLECVQDMDHENMFWYRQDPGLGLRLIYFSYDVKMKEKGDIPEGYSVSREKKERFSLILESASTNQTSMYLCASSEFSTGGISYEQYFGPGTRLTVT.

In this sample, this clonotype turned up many times. The rearrangement uses TRBV10-3 and TRBJ2-1; 13 bases agree with TRBD2. Germline values: CDR1 ENHRY, CDR2 SYGVKD. This CDR3 is built from 18 residues. V shed 3 bases and J 6 bases; nucleotides not matched to a gene: 11. The CDR3 DNA sequence: TGTGCCATCAGTGACTCCGGACTAGCGGGAGTGGGAAGCAATGAGCAGTTCTTC. Protein: CAISDSGLAGVGSNEQFF.

The rearrangement links TRBV7-2 to TRBJ2-1; 7 bases match TRBD1. The length of the CDR3 is 15 residues. The ends lost 5 bases at V and 2 bases at J; junction bases unmatched: 6. The germline V gene encodes CDR1 SGHTA and CDR2 FQGNSA. In DNA form, the CDR3 reads TGTGCCAGCAGCCCCGGACAGGTTGCCTACAATGAGCAGTTCTTC. Translation gives CASSPGQVAYNEQFF.

This clonotype was observed at least ten times. The rearrangement links TRBV12-3 or TRBV12-4 to TRBJ2-1; weak D call: TRBD2 (5 bases). This CDR3 comprises 16 residues. V gave up 1 base and J gave up 3 bases, with 13 bases separating them. Here the CDR3 reads CASSLGLTGSYNEQFF. In DNA, the CDR3 is TGTGCCAGCAGTTTAGGTCTGACTGGGAGCTACAATGAGCAGTTCTTC.

The V and J genes are TRBV27 and TRBJ1-1; no clear D gene. Between the trimmed V and J ends, which lost 4 bases and 4 bases, there was a span of 13 bases. Germline CDR1 MNHEY, CDR2 SMNVEV (reference sequence). The CDR3 runs to 14 residues. CDR3 coding DNA: TGTGCCAGCAGTTGGAACCCGGGCTCCACTGAAGCTTTCTTT. This translates into CASSWNPGSTEAFF.